The sequence of this T cell receptor (beta chain) was determined in a study of blood T cell repertoires in COVID-19. Overall study context: From T cells, B-cell-depleted T cells, or PBMCs came the material, which was cDNA or gDNA.

Germline V CDR1 and CDR2: SGHTS, YDEGEE. The CDR3 extends over 14 amino acids. The J segment lost 4 bases and the V segment lost 6 bases, leaving 9 bases of the junction unmatched. Clinical history reported by participants formed the basis on which cohorts were assigned. Sequencing used immunoSEQ multiplex PCR; TCRdb keeps in-frame clones, though not all of them. The sample records fewer than 350,000 clones, around 90% being singletons. The source is a woman aged 40-49 years with acute COVID-19. The chain couples TRBV5-8 to TRBJ1-2, with TRBD1 matching 7 bases. Sample: PBMCs or T cells enriched from blood (not recorded which). Here the CDR3 DNA reads TGTGCCAGCATCCCGCTTCGGACAGGCTATGGCTACACCTTC. Protein sequence: CASIPLRTGYGYTF.